The present TCR beta chain was sequenced within a study of vaccination and CD4 T cells after COVID-19. In the study overall: For post-vaccine samples, collection took place a median about 72 days after dose two, ranging from 14 to 241.

Sequencing of DNA taken from cultured CD4+ T cells relied on the Oncomine TCR Beta short-read assay. TCRdb reanalysed the PCR reads using MiXCR and keeps one entry per CDR3 protein. The sample yields 15,000 or so distinct CDR3 sequences, roughly two fifths seen once. Treatment in this sample: roughly 11-day PBMC culture with coronavirus spike peptide pools or control peptides (ViraFEST assay). PBMC cultures, at approximately 2 million cells per well, received 8.5 to 10 IU/ml IL-2 and around 11 ug/ml peptide pools. As concerns this clonotype: What it recognizes is unknown.

The study's findings and limits: SARS-CoV-2-reactive clonotype medians increased from roughly 22 to 38, not significantly.

The CDR3 covers 14 residues. J gave up 6 bases and V 6 bases, and 9 bases lay outside the gene matches. Looked up from germline, CDR1 is SGHTA and CDR2 is FQGNSA. Sequenced input: CD4+ T cells from blood, cultured in vitro. The TCR comes from a human donor who had recovered from COVID-19. This chain joins TRBV7-2 and TRBJ2-5; 8 bases match TRBD1. The CDR3 here is CASSFDRGGQTQYF. The DNA for the CDR3 is TGTGCCAGCAGTTTTGACAGGGGAGGCCAGACCCAGTACTTC.